This T cell receptor beta chain appears in the sequencing data of a study of memory CD4+ T cells and cytomegalovirus serostatus. General study results and limits: Each of approximately 70 CMV-associated TCRbeta sequences occurred in one to five individuals.

V lost 3 bases and J lost 2, with 7 bases in between. This CDR3 is 13 amino acids long. Germline CDR1 SGHAT, CDR2 FQNNGV. Authors' processing steps: Out-of-frame sequences were removed, leaving a few million distinct TCRbeta sequences. TCRdb's table, derived via immunoSEQ multiplex PCR, lists solely in-frame clones and lacks some. V, J and clone size are those of that table, while D and trimming were read from the DNA. The profile shows about 100,000 clones, 80% of them singletons. Of note for this clone: Antigen unknown.

Single viable CD3+CD4+CD8-CD45RO+ cells were sorted as the memory CD4+ T cells. The chain uses TRBV11-2 and TRBJ2-5; perhaps TRBD2 as D (5 bases). The clonotype comes from an adult in good health and CMV-seropositive. The sequenced sample was memory CD4+ T cells from blood. The CDR3 reads CASSFSEQETQYF. Written as DNA, the CDR3 is TGTGCCAGCAGCTTTAGCGAACAAGAGACCCAGTACTTC.